Each of the 25 T cell receptor beta chains below was sequenced from the same sample in a study of cytomegalovirus exposure and HLA in healthy donors. Both 60 Vbeta primers and 13 Jbeta primers went into the PCR. Produced via immunoSEQ multiplex PCR; TCRdb's table is partial and in-frame only. The sample holds 95,000 to 100,000 clones, under 80% seen once. The sequenced material came from PBMCs. The source is a man in his forties in good health and CMV-seronegative.

J is TRBJ2-1 and V is TRBV19; 12 nucleotides line up with TRBD2. CDR1 is LNHDA, CDR2 SQIVND, per germline (reference sequence). With V trimmed by 3 bases and J by 7 bases, 4 bases remained unmatched. The length of the CDR3 is 15 residues. The CDR3 DNA reads TGTGCCAGTAGTATTATGCTAGCGGGAGGGAATGAGCAGTTCTTC. Translation: CASSIMLAGGNEQFF.

This chain uses TRBV7-2 with TRBJ2-3, with D maybe TRBD1 (6 bases). There are 13 residues in the CDR3. The V gene's germline CDR1 is SGHTA and CDR2 FQGNSA. The V end was cut by 5 bases, the J end by 2 bases, with 8 bases between. CDR3 DNA: TGTGCCAGCAGCGGACAGATCACAGATACGCAGTATTTT. This sequence encodes CASSGQITDTQYF.

The chain joins TRBV7-3 to TRBJ2-5, with TRBD2 as a possible D gene (6 bases). The J call is in doubt because the DNA end fits TRBJ2-7 better. The CDR3 is made up of 14 amino acids. Germline V gene lookup returns CDR1 SGHTA and CDR2 FQGTGA. The CDR3 bases are TGTGCCAGCAGCTTAGAGGGAGGCCTCTACGAGCAGTACTTC. Encoded protein: CASSLEGGLYEQYF.

This chain joins TRBV2 and TRBJ1-3; TRBD1 might be the D (5 bases). The V gene lost 8 bases and the J gene lost 0 bases, with 11 bases spanning the gap. CDR1 is SNHLY, CDR2 FYNNEI, per germline. This CDR3 has 14 residues. CDR3 DNA sequence: TGTGCCAGCGGCGGGGGGAGCTCTGGAAACACCATATATTTT. Translation gives CASGGGSSGNTIYF.

This chain joins TRBV5-6 and TRBJ2-3, with D possibly TRBD1 on 6 matching bases. The ends were cut back, 2 bases at V and 3 bases at J, with 10 bases in the middle. This CDR3 contains 14 residues. Germline V gives CDR1 SGHDT, CDR2 YYEEEE. The CDR3 here is CASSFDRRTDTQYF. Here the CDR3 DNA reads TGTGCCAGCAGCTTTGACAGGAGGACAGATACGCAGTATTTT.

This rearrangement joins TRBV9 to TRBJ1-3; D gene uncertain. There are 18 residues in the CDR3. The V and J ends lost 0 bases and 4 bases respectively, with 20 bases between them. Germline V gene lookup returns CDR1 SGDLS and CDR2 YYNGEE. The chain's CDR3 is CASSVEEMGRAGGNTIYF. The CDR3, as DNA: TGTGCCAGCAGCGTAGAAGAAATGGGCCGCGCGGGAGGAAACACCATATATTTT.

This clone was counted only a few times. This chain uses TRBV7-2 with TRBJ2-7; 7 bases are shared with TRBD2. Germline V lookup: CDR1 SGHTA, CDR2 FQGNSA. This CDR3 is built from 16 residues. With 5 bases clipped from V and 4 bases from J, the junction kept 14 bases outside the gene matches. The CDR3 sequence is CASSVLGAGVWYEQYF. DNA of the CDR3: TGTGCCAGCAGCGTCCTAGGTGCGGGAGTCTGGTACGAGCAGTACTTC. The full variable domain, rest sourced from reference TRBV7-2 and TRBJ2-7, is GAGVSQSPSNKVTEKGKDVELRCDPISGHTALYWYRQSLGQGLEFLIYFQGNSAPDKSGLPSDRFSAERTGGSVSTLTIQRTQQEDSAVYLCASSVLGAGVWYEQYFGPGTRLTVT.

The chain recombines TRBV6-5 with TRBJ2-3; tentatively, D is TRBD2 (6 bases). CDR1 is MNHEY and CDR2 is SVGAGI in the germline V gene. Trimming cost V 5 bases and J 3 bases, with 15 bases left between them. The CDR3 length is 15 residues. CDR3 bases: TGTGCCAGCAGTCTAGTGGCGGGGCGGACAGATACGCAGTATTTT. Translated: CASSLVAGRTDTQYF.

This chain joins TRBV4-3 and TRBJ2-3; the match to TRBD2 covers 8 bases. The J segment lost 5 bases and the V segment lost 4 bases, leaving 14 bases of the junction unmatched. Germline V gives CDR1 LGHNA, CDR2 YSLEER. This CDR3 is 17 amino acids long. The CDR3 loop reads CASSPQVAAGEVDTQYF. The CDR3 region has the DNA TGCGCCAGCAGCCCCCAAGTGGCAGCGGGAGAAGTAGATACGCAGTATTTT.

J is TRBJ2-4 and V is TRBV5-4; possibly TRBD1 for D (5 bases). This CDR3 is 14 amino acids long. Trimming cost V 2 bases and J 9 bases, with 15 bases left between them. CDR1 and CDR2 (germline): SGHNT, YYREEE (reference sequence). In DNA, the CDR3 is TGTGCCAGCAGCTTACAAGAGACAGTTAGCATTCAGTACTTC. Encoded protein: CASSLQETVSIQYF.

V and J are TRBV4-1 and TRBJ2-7, with D tentatively TRBD2 (6 bases). Germline assignment: CDR1 MGHRA and CDR2 YSYEKL. This CDR3 is 14 amino acids long. Trimming shortened V by 0 bases and J by 2 bases, and 8 bases separated the two germline ends. The CDR3 sequence: CASSQELAAYEQYF. CDR3 in DNA: TGCGCCAGCAGCCAAGAACTAGCCGCCTACGAGCAGTACTTC.

This rearrangement joins TRBV7-9 to TRBJ2-5; D perhaps matches TRBD1 (6 bases). V was shortened by 1 base and J by 2 bases, with 8 bases between the two germline ends. In germline, CDR1 is SEHNR, CDR2 FQNEAQ (reference sequence). The CDR3 runs to 14 residues. Here the CDR3 DNA reads TGTGCCAGCAGCTTAGGGACAGCGCAAGAGACCCAGTACTTC. This encodes CASSLGTAQETQYF.

The chain is built from TRBV5-1 and TRBJ2-2; D perhaps matches TRBD2 (6 bases). Trimming pared 0 bases from V and 2 bases from J, leaving 11 bases between. Germline V lookup: CDR1 SGHRS, CDR2 YFSETQ. The CDR3 contains 16 residues. The CDR3 DNA reads TGCGCCAGCAGCTTGGTGGCGGGGCTCAACACCGGGGAGCTGTTTTTT. This sequence encodes CASSLVAGLNTGELFF. The full variable domain, in which reference TRBV5-1 and TRBJ2-2 provide the parts outside the CDR3, is KAGVTQTPRYLIKTRGQQVTLSCSPISGHRSVSWYQQTPGQGLQFLFEYFSETQRNKGNFPGRFSGRQFSNSRSEMNVSTLELGDSALYLCASSLVAGLNTGELFFGEGSRLTVL.

This chain connects TRBV4-1 to TRBJ1-2, with TRBD1 identical over 7 bases. The CDR3 length is 16 residues. Trimming at V came to 5 bases and at J to 0 bases, leaving 9 bases not matched to a gene. Germline loops: CDR1 MGHRA, CDR2 YSYEKL. CDR3 nucleotide sequence: TGCGCCAGCAGCTCCCCAGGGACAGTCTCTAACTATGGCTACACCTTC. This translates into CASSSPGTVSNYGYTF.

Only one count was recorded for this clone. The chain links TRBV27 to TRBJ1-2, with a weak D call TRBD1 (5 bases). Germline V lookup: CDR1 MNHEY, CDR2 SMNVEV (reference sequence). V lost 5 bases, J lost 8 bases, and 12 bases lay in between. The CDR3 sequence is 12 residues long. CDR3 nucleotide sequence: TGTGCCAGCAGTCAGGCGGGGGTCGGCTACACCTTC. It specifies CASSQAGVGYTF.

The chain recombines TRBV6-1 with TRBJ1-1; tentative D call: TRBD1 (6 bases). This CDR3 comprises 13 residues. V was clipped by 5 bases and J by 2 bases, with 9 bases between them. Looked up from germline, CDR1 is MNHNS and CDR2 is SASEGT. The CDR3 here is CASSWGHNTEAFF. Here the CDR3 DNA reads TGTGCCAGCAGTTGGGGACATAACACTGAAGCTTTCTTT.

The chain employs TRBV4-3 and TRBJ2-3; 7 bases map to TRBD2. CDR3 length: 15 amino acids. Germline V CDR1 and CDR2: LGHNA, YSLEER. The V segment lost 4 bases and the J segment 6 bases; nucleotides outside the gene matches: 10. The CDR3 nucleotides are TGCGCCAGCAGCCCCCTGACTAGCTGGCTCGATACGCAGTATTTT. Protein product: CASSPLTSWLDTQYF.

This clone appeared a single time. V gene TRBV10-3 combines with J gene TRBJ2-5; 7 positions match TRBD1. The DNA matches TRBJ2-7 better at its end, which makes the J call doubtful. CDR1 is ENHRY and CDR2 is SYGVKD in the germline V gene. The length of the CDR3 is 13 residues. CDR3 amino acids: CATTGANSYEQYF. In DNA form, the CDR3 reads TGTGCCACCACAGGGGCCAACTCCTACGAGCAGTACTTC.

This clone was recorded a few times. The rearrangement uses TRBV4-3 and TRBJ2-1; D remains unclear. CDR1 LGHNA and CDR2 YSLEER come from the germline V gene. This CDR3 region has 13 residues. V lost 4 bases to trimming and J lost 4 bases, with 8 bases between them. In nucleotides, the CDR3 is TGCGCCAGCAGCCCAACCAGTTACAATGAGCAGTTCTTC. Translating gives CASSPTSYNEQFF.

The chain joins TRBV28 to TRBJ2-7; D may be TRBD2 (6 bases). Germline CDR1 is MDHEN and CDR2 is SYDVKM. This CDR3 contains 13 residues. V was clipped by 7 bases and J by 3 bases, with 13 bases between them. The CDR3 sequence is CASTHRENYEQYF. CDR3 nucleotides: TGTGCCAGCACTCACCGGGAGAACTACGAGCAGTACTTC.

This chain uses TRBV7-2 with TRBJ2-5; 10 bases match TRBD2. The DNA end favors TRBJ2-7, so the J call may be wrong. The CDR3 consists of 18 residues. Looked up from germline, CDR1 is SGHTA and CDR2 is FQGNSA. The CDR3 loop reads CASSLARRLAGTSYEQYF. CDR3 bases: TGTGCCAGCAGCTTAGCGCGCCGACTAGCGGGCACCTCCTACGAGCAGTACTTC.

The chain employs TRBV4-2 and TRBJ1-6; TRBD1 agrees at 9 bases. The trim removed 7 bases at V and 10 bases at J, leaving 14 bases unmatched. Per germline, CDR1 LGHNA and CDR2 YNFKEQ. CDR3 length: 16 residues. CDR3 protein: CASKESPGQGLSPLHF. CDR3 bases: TGTGCCAGCAAAGAGAGCCCGGGACAGGGTTTATCACCCCTCCACTTT.

The gene calls are TRBV15 and TRBJ1-4; D possibly corresponds to TRBD1 (5 bases). This CDR3 contains 17 residues. Germline V gene sequence: CDR1 LNHNV, CDR2 YYDKDF (reference sequence). The V end was cut by 3 bases, the J end by 2 bases, with 16 bases between. The CDR3 nucleotides are TGTGCCACCAGCAGTACCTGGGGAGGGGACACTAATGAAAAACTGTTTTTT. Translating gives CATSSTWGGDTNEKLFF.

The gene calls are TRBV30 and TRBJ2-3; D ambiguous. The CDR3 sequence is 15 residues long. Looked up from germline, CDR1 is GTSNPN and CDR2 is SVGIG (reference sequence). Trimming stripped 0 bases from V and 0 bases from J, with 10 bases between. The CDR3 DNA is TGTGCCTGGAGTGTACAGCCGGTTAGCACAGATACGCAGTATTTT. It encodes CAWSVQPVSTDTQYF.

The CDR3 coding sequence is TGTGCCTGGAGTCATGGGGGACAGACTCAAAATGAGCAGTTCTTC. This sequence encodes CAWSHGGQTQNEQFF. V usage is TRBV30 and J usage is TRBJ2-1; the match to TRBD1 covers 7 bases. V dropped 2 bases and J dropped 7; count of bases not matched to a gene: 11. Germline CDR1 reads GTSNPN; CDR2 reads SVGIG (reference sequence). CDR3 length: 15 residues.